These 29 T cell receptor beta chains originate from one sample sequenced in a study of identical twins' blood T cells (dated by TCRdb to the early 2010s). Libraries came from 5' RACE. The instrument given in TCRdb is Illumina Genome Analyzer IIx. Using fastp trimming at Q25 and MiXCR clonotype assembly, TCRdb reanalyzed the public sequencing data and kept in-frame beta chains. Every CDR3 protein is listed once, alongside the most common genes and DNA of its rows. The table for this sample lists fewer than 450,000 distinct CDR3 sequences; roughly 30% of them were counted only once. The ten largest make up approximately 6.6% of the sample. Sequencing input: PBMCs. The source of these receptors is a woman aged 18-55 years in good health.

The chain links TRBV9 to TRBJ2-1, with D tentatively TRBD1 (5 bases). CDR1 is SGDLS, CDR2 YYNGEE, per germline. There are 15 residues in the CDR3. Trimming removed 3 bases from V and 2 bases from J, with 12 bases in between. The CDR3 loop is CASSEYQGAYNEQFF. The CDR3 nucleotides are TGTGCCAGCAGCGAATACCAAGGGGCCTACAATGAGCAGTTCTTC.

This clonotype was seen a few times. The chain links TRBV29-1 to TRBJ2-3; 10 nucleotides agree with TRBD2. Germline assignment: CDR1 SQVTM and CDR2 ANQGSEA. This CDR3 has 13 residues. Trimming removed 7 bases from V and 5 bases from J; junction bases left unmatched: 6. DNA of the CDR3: TGCAGCGAGAAGAGCGGGAGGGGAGATACGCAGTATTTT. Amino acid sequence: CSEKSGRGDTQYF.

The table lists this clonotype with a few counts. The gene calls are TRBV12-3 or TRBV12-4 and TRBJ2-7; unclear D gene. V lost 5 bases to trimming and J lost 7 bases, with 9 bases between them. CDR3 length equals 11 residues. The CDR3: CASSLASEQYF. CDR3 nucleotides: TGTGCCAGCAGTCTTGCTAGTGAGCAGTACTTC.

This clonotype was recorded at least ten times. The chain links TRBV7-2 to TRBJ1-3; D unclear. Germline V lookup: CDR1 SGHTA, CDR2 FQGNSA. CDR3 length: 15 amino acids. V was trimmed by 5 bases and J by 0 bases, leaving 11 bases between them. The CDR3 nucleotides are TGTGCCAGCAGCCGGACGGTTAGCTCTGGAAACACCATATATTTT. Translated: CASSRTVSSGNTIYF.

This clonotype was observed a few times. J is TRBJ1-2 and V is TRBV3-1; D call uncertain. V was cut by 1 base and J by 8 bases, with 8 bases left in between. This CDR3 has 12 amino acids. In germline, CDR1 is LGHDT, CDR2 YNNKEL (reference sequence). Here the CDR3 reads CASSQVYRGYTF. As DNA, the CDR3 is TGTGCCAGCAGCCAAGTTTATCGCGGCTACACCTTC.

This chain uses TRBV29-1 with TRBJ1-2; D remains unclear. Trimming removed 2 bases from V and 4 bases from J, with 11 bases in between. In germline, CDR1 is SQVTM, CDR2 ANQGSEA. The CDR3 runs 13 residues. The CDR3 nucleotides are TGCAGCGTTGAAAAGGAAGATGGCTATGGCTACACCTTC. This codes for CSVEKEDGYGYTF.

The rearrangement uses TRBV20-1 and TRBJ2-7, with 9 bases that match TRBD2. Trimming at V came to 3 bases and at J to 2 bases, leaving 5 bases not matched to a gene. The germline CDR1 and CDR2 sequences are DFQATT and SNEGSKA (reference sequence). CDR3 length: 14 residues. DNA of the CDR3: TGCAGTGCTAGGATAGCGGGGGTTCCCTACGAGCAGTACTTC. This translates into CSARIAGVPYEQYF.

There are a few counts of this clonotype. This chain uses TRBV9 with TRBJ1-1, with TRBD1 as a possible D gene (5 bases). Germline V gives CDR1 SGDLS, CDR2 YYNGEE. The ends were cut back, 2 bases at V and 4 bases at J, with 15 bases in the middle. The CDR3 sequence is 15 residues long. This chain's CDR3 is CASSVLGAGTTEAFF. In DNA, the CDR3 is TGTGCCAGCAGCGTGCTTGGTGCTGGGACCACTGAAGCTTTCTTT.

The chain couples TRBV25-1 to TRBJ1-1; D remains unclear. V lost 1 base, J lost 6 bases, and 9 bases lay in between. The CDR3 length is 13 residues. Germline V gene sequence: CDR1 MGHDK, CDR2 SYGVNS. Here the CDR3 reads CASSEFQSSEAFF. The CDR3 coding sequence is TGTGCCAGCAGTGAATTTCAGTCCTCTGAAGCTTTCTTT.

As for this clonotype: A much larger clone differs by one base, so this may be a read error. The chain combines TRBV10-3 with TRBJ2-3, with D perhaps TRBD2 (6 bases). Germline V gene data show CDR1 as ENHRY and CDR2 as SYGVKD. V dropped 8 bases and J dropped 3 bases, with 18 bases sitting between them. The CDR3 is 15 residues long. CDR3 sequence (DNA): TGTGCCATCGGGGGTCATGGCGGGGATACAGATACGCAGTATTTT. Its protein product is CAIGGHGGDTDTQYF.

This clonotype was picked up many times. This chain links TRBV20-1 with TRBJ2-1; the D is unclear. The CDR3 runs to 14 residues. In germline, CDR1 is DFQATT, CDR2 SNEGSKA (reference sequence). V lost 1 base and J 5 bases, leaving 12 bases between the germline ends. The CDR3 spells CSARGLEAHNEQFF. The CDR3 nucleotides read TGCAGTGCTAGAGGGCTAGAGGCCCACAATGAGCAGTTCTTC.

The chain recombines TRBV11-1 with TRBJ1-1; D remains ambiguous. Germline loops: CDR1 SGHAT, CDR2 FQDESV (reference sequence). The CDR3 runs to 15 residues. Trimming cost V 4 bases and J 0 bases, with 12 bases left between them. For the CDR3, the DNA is TGTGCCAGCAGCTCCAGTAGTGCGTTGAACACTGAAGCTTTCTTT. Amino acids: CASSSSSALNTEAFF.

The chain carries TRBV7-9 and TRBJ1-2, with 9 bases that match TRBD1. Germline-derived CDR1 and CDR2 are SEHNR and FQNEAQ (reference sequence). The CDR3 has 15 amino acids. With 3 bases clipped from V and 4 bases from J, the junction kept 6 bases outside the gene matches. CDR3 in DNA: TGTGCCAGCAGCTTCTTCGGGACAGGGAGCTATGGCTACACCTTC. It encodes CASSFFGTGSYGYTF.

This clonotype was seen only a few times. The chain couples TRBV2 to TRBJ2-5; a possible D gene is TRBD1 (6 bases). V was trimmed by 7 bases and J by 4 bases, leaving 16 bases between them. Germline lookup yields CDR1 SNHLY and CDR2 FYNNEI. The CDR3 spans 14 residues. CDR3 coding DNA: TGTGCCAGCATAGTCAGGGGTCAAGGAGAGACCCAGTACTTC. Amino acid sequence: CASIVRGQGETQYF.

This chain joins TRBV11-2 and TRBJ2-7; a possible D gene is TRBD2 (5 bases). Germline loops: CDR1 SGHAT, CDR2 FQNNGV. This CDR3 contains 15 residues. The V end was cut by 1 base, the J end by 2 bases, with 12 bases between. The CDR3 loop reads CASSLAEGPTYEQYF. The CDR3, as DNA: TGTGCCAGCAGCTTAGCAGAGGGCCCGACCTACGAGCAGTACTTC.

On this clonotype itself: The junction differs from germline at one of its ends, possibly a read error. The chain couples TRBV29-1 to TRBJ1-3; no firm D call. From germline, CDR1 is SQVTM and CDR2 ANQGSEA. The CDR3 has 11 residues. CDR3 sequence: CSGHSGNTIHF. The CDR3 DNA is TGCAGCGGTCACTCTGGAAACACCATACATTTT.

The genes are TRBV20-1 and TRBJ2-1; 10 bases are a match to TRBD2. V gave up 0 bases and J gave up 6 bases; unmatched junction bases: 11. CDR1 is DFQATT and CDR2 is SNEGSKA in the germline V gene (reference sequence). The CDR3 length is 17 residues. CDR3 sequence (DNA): TGCAGTGCTAGAGACGTCGTTCCTAGCGGGAGATTCAATGAGCAGTTCTTC. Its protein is CSARDVVPSGRFNEQFF.

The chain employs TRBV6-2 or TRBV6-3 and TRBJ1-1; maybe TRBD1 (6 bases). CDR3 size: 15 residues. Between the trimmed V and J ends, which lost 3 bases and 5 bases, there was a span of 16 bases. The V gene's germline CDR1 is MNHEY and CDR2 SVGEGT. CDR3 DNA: TGTGCCAGCAGTTATGGAAGCCTCAGGGGAACTGAAGCTTTCTTT. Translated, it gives CASSYGSLRGTEAFF.

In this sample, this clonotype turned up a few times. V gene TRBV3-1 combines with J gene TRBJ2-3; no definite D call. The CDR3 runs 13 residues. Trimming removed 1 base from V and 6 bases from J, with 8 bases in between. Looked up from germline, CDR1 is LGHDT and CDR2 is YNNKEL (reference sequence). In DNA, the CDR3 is TGTGCCAGCAGCCAAGCCGTTGTTGATACGCAGTATTTT. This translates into CASSQAVVDTQYF.

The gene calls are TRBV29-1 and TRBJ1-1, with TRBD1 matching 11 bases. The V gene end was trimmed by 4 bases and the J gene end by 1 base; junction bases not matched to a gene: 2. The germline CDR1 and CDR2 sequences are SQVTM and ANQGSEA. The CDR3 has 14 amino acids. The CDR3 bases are TGCAGCGTTGGGACAGGGGGCTGGAACACTGAAGCTTTCTTT. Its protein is CSVGTGGWNTEAFF.

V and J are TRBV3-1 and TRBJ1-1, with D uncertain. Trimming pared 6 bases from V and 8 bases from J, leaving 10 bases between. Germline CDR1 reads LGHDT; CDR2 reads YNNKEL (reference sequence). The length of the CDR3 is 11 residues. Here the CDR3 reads CASSKGGEAFF. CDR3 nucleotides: TGTGCCAGCAGTAAGGGTGGGGAAGCTTTCTTT.

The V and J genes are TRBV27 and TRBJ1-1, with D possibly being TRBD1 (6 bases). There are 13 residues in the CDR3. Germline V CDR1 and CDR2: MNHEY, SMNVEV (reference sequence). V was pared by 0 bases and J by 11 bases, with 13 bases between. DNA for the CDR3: TGTGCCAGCAGTTTATCCCCATCGAGGGGGGCTTTCTTT. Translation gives CASSLSPSRGAFF.

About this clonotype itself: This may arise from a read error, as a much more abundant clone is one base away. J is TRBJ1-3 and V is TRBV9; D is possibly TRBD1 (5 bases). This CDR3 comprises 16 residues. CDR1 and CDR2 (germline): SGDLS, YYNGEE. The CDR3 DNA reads TGTGCCAGCAGCGTAGTGGGGGAAGGATCTGGAGACACCATATATTTT. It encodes CASSVVGEGSGDTIYF.

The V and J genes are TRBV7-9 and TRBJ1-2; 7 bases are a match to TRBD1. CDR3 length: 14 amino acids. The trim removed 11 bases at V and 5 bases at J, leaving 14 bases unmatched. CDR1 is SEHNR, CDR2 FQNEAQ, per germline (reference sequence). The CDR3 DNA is TGTGCCTACCAACCCGAGGGGGCGAGGTATGGCTACACCTTC. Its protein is CAYQPEGARYGYTF.

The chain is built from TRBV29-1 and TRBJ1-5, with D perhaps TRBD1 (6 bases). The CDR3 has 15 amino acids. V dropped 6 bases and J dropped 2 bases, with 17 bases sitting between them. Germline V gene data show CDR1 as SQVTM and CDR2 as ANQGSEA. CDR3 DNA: TGCAGCGTCGCTACAGGGATGGGTGGCAATCAGCCCCAGCATTTT. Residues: CSVATGMGGNQPQHF.

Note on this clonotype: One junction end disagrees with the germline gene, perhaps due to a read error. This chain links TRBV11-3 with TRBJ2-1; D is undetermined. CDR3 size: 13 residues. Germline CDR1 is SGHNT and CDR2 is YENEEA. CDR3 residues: CAGSLGPYNEQFF. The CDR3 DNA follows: TGTGCCGGCAGCTTAGGTCCATACAATGAGCAGTTCTTC.

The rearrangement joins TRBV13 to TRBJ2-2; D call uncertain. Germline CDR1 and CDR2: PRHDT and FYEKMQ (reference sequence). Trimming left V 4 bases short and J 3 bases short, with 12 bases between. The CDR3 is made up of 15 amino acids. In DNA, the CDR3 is TGTGCCAGCAGCTCCCCTATTCAAGACACCGGGGAGCTGTTTTTT. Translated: CASSSPIQDTGELFF.

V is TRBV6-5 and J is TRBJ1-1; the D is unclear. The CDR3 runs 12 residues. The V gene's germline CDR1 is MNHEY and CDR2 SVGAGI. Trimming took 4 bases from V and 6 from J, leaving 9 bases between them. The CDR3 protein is CASSSEGAEAFF. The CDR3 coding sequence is TGTGCCAGCAGTTCGGAGGGTGCTGAAGCTTTCTTT.

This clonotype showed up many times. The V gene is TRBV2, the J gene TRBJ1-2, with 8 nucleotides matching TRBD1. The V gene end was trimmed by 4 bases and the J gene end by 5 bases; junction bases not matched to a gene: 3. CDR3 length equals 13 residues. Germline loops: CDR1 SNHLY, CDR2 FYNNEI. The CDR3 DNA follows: TGTGCCAGCAGTGGCGGACAGGGATATGGCTACACCTTC. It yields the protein CASSGGQGYGYTF. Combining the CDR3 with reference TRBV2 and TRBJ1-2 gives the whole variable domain EPEVTQTPSHQVTQMGQEVILRCVPISNHLYFYWYRQILGQKVEFLVSFYNNEISEKSEIFDDQFSVERPDGSNFTLKIRSTKLEDSAMYFCASSGGQGYGYTFGSGTRLTVV.